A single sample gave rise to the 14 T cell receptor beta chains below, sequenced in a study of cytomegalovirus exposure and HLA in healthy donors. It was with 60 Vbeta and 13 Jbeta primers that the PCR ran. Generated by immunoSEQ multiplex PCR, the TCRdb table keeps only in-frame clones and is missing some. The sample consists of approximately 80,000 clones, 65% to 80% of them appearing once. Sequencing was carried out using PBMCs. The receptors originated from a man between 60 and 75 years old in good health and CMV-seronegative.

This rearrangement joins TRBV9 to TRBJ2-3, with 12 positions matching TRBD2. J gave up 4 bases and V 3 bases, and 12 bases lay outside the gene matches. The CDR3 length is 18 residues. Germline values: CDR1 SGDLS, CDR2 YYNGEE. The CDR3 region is CASSARSSTSGGADTQYF. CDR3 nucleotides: TGTGCCAGCAGCGCCCGGTCCTCGACTAGCGGGGGTGCAGATACGCAGTATTTT.

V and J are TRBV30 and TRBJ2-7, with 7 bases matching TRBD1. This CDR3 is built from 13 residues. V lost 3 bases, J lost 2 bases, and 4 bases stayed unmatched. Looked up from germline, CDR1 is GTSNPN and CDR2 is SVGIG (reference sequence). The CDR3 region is CAWSRQGPYEQYF. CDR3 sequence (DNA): TGTGCCTGGAGCCGACAGGGCCCCTACGAGCAGTACTTC.

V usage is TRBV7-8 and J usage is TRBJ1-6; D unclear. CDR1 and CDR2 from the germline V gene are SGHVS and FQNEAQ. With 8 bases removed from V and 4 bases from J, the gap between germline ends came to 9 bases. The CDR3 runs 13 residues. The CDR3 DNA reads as TGTGCCAGCGGAAAACAGTATAATTCACCCCTCCACTTT. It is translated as CASGKQYNSPLHF.

The CDR3 nucleotides are TGTGCCAGCAGCTTGACCCCCGCGTTAGATCAGCCCCAGCATTTT. Translated, it gives CASSLTPALDQPQHF. The V and J genes are TRBV5-4 and TRBJ1-5, with unresolved D. There are 15 residues in the CDR3. Germline loops: CDR1 SGHNT, CDR2 YYREEE (reference sequence). Trimming removed 1 base at V and 5 bases at J, with 13 bases between.

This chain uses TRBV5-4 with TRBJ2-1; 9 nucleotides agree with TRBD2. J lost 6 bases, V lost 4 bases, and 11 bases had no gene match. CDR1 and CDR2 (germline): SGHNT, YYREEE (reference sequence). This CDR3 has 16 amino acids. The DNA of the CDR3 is TGTGCCAGCAGCCTCCAGGGCGGGGGGGCAAGCAATGAGCAGTTCTTC. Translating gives CASSLQGGGASNEQFF. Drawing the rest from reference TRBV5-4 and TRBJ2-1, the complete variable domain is ETGVTQSPTHLIKTRGQQVTLRCSSQSGHNTVSWYQQALGQGPQFIFQYYREEENGRGNFPPRFSGLQFPNYSSELNVNALELDDSALYLCASSLQGGGASNEQFFGPGTRLTVL.

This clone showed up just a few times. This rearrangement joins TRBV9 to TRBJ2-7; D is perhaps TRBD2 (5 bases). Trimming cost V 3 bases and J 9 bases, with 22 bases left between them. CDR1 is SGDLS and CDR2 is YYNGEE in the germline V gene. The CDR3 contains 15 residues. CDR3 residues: CASSDLDGLSGVQYF. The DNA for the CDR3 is TGTGCCAGCAGCGACTTGGACGGACTGTCGGGTGTGCAGTACTTC.

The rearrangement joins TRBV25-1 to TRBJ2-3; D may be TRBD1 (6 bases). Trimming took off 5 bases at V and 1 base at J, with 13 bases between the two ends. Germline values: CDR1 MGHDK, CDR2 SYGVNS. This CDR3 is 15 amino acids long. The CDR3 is CASSFSGHRTDTQYF. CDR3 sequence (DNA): TGTGCCAGCAGTTTTTCGGGACACCGCACAGATACGCAGTATTTT.

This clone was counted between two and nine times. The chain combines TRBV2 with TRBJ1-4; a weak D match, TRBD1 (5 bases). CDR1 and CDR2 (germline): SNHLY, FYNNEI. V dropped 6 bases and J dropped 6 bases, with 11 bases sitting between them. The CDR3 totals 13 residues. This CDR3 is CASRSWGDEKLFF. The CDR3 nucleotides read TGTGCCAGCAGATCGTGGGGCGATGAAAAACTGTTTTTT.

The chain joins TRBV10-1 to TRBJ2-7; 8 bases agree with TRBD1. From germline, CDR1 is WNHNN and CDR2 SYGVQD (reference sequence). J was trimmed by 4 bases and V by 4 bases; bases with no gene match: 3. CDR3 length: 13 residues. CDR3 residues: CASSGQGKYEQYF. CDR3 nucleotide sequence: TGCGCCAGCAGTGGACAGGGGAAGTACGAGCAGTACTTC.

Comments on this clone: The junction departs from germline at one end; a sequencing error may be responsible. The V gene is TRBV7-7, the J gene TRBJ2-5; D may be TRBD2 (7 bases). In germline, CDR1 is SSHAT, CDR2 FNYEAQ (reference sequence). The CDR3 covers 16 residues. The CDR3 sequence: CASSSALGGARETQYF. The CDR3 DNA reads TGTGCTAGCAGCTCAGCCTTAGGGGGGGCCCGAGAGACCCAGTACTTC.

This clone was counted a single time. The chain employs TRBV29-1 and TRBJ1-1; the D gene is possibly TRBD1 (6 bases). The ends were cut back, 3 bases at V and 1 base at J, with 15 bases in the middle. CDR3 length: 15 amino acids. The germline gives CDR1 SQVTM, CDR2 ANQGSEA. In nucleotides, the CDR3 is TGCAGCGTTGACAGGGGAGAGTTTTCGAACACTGAAGCTTTCTTT. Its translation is CSVDRGEFSNTEAFF. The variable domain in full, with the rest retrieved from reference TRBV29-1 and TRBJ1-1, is SAVISQKPSRDICQRGTSLTIQCQVDSQVTMMFWYRQQPGQSLTLIATANQGSEATYESGFVIDKFPISRPNLTFSTLTVSNMSPEDSSIYLCSVDRGEFSNTEAFFGQGTRLTVV.

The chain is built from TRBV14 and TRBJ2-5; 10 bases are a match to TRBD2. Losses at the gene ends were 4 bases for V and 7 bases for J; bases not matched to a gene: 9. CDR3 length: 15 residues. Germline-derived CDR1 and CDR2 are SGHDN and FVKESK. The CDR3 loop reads CASSPETSGRGTQYF. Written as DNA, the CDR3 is TGTGCCAGCAGCCCTGAGACTAGCGGGCGTGGGACCCAGTACTTC.

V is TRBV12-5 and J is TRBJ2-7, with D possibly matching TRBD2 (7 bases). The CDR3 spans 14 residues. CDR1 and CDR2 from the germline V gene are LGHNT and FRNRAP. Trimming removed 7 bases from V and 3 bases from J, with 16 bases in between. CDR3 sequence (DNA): TGTGCTAGTGCCCGGATGGGGGGGCTCTACGAGCAGTACTTC. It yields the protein CASARMGGLYEQYF.

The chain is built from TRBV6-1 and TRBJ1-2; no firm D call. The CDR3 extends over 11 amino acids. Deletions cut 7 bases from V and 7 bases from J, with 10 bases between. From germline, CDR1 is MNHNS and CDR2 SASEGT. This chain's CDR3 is CASMRASGYTF. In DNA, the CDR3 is TGTGCCAGCATGAGGGCGAGTGGCTACACCTTC.